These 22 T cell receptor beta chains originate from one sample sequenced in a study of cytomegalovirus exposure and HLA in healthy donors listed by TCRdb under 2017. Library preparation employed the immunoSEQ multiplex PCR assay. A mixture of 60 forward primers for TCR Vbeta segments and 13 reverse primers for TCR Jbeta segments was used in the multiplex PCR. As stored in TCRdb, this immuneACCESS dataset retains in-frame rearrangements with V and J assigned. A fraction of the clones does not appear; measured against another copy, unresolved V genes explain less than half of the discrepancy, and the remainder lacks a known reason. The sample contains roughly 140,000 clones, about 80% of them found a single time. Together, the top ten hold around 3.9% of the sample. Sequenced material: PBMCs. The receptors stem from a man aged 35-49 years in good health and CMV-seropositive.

DNA for the CDR3: TGTGCCAGCAGCCCTCGACAGGGTAATCAGCCCCAGCATTTT. Amino acid sequence: CASSPRQGNQPQHF. V gene TRBV7-2 combines with J gene TRBJ1-5; 7 positions agree with TRBD1. The J segment lost 4 bases and the V segment lost 5 bases, leaving 5 bases of the junction unmatched. This CDR3 contains 14 residues. Germline loops: CDR1 SGHTA, CDR2 FQGNSA.

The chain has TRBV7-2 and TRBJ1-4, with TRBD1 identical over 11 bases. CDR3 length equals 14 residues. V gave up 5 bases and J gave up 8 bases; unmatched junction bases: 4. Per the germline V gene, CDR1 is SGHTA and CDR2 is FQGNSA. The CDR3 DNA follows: TGTGCCAGCAGCCAGGACAGGGGGCGCGAAAAACTGTTTTTT. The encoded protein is CASSQDRGREKLFF.

The CDR3 protein is CSAGLAPGEQFF. DNA of the CDR3: TGCAGCGCCGGACTAGCTCCTGGTGAGCAGTTCTTC. The chain is built from TRBV29-1 and TRBJ2-1; 8 bases align to TRBD2. The CDR3 length is 12 residues. Trimming removed 7 bases from V and 9 bases from J; junction bases left unmatched: 8. CDR1 is SQVTM, CDR2 ANQGSEA, per germline.

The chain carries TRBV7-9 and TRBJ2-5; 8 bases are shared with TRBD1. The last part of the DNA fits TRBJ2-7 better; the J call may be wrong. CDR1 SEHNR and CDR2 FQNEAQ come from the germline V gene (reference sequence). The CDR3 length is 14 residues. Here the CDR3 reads CASRRTGTSYEQYF. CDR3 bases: TGTGCCAGCAGGAGGACAGGGACCTCCTACGAGCAGTACTTC.

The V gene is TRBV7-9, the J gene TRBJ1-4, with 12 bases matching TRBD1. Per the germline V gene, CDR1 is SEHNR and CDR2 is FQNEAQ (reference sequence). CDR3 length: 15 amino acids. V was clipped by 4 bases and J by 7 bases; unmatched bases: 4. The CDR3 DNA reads TGTGCCAGCAGCTACGGGGACAGGGGGCTTGAAAAACTGTTTTTT. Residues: CASSYGDRGLEKLFF.

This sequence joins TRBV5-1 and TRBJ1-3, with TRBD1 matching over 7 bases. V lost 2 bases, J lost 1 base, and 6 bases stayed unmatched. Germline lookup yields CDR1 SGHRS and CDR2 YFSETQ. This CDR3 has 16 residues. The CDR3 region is CASSLSSGGSGNTIYF. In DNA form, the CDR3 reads TGCGCCAGCAGCTTATCCTCAGGGGGTTCTGGAAACACCATATATTTT.

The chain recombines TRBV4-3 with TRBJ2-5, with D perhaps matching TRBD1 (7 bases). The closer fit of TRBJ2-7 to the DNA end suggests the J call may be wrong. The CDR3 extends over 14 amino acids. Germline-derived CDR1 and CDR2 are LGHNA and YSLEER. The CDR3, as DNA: TGCGCCAGCAGCCGTCAGGGGGGTGCCTACGAGCAGTACTTC. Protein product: CASSRQGGAYEQYF.

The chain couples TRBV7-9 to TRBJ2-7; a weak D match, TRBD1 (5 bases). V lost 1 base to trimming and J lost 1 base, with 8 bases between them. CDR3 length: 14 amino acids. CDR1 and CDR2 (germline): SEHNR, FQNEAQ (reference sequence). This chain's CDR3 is CASSLVPGSYEQYF. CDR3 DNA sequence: TGTGCCAGCAGCTTAGTCCCAGGGTCCTACGAGCAGTACTTC.

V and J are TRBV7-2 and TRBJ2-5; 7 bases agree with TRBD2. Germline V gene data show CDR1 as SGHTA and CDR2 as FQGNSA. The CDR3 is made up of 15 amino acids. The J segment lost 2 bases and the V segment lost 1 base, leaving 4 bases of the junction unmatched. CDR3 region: CASSLGLAVQETQYF. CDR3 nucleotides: TGTGCCAGCAGCTTAGGGCTAGCGGTTCAAGAGACCCAGTACTTC.

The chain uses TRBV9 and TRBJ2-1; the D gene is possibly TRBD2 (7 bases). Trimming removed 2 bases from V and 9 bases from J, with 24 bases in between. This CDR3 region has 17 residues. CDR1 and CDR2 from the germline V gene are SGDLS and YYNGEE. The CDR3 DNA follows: TGTGCCAGCAGCGTCGAGGTCAACGGGGGGCGACACGGTGAGCAGTTCTTC. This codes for CASSVEVNGGRHGEQFF. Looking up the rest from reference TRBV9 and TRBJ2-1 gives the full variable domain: DSGVTQTPKHLITATGQRVTLRCSPRSGDLSVYWYQQSLDQGLQFLIQYYNGEERAKGNILERFSAQQFPDLHSELNLSSLELGDSALYFCASSVEVNGGRHGEQFFGPGTRLTVL.

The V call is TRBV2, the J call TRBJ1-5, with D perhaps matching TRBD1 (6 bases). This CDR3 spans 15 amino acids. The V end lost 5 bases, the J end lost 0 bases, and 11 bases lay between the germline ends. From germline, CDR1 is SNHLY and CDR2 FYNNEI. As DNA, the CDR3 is TGTGCCAGCAGTTATAACAGGGATAGCAATCAGCCCCAGCATTTT. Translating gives CASSYNRDSNQPQHF.

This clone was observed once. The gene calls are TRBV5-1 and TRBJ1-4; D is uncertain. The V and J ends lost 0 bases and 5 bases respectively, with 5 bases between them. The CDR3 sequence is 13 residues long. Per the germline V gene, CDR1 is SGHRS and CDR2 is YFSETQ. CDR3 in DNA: TGCGCCAGCAGCTTGGCCTTCAATGAAAAACTGTTTTTT. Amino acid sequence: CASSLAFNEKLFF.

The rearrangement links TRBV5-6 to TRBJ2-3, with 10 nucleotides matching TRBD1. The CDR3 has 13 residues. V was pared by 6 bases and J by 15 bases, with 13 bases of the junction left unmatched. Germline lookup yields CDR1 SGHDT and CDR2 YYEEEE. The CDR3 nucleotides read TGTGCCAGCACCCTTGGCCGAGGACAGGGGGATTATTTT. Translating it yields CASTLGRGQGDYF.

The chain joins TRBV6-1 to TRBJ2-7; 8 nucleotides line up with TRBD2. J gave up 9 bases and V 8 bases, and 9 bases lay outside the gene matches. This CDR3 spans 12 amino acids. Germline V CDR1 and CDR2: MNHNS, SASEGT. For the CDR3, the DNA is TGTGCCAGCGTCATGAGCGGGGGCGGGCAGTACTTC. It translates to CASVMSGGGQYF.

CDR3 amino acids: CASSPGRGYYGYTF. Here the CDR3 DNA reads TGTGCCAGCAGCCCGGGCAGGGGGTACTATGGCTACACCTTC. The chain employs TRBV9 and TRBJ1-2; 7 bases line up with TRBD1. CDR3 length: 14 amino acids. The ends lost 4 bases at V and 3 bases at J; junction bases unmatched: 6. The V gene's germline CDR1 is SGDLS and CDR2 YYNGEE. The whole variable domain, filled in from reference TRBV9 and TRBJ1-2, reads DSGVTQTPKHLITATGQRVTLRCSPRSGDLSVYWYQQSLDQGLQFLIQYYNGEERAKGNILERFSAQQFPDLHSELNLSSLELGDSALYFCASSPGRGYYGYTFGSGTRLTVV.

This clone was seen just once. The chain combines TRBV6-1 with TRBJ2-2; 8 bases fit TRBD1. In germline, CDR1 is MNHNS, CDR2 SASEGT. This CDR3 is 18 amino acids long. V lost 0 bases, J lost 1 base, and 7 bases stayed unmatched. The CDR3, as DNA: TGTGCCAGCAGTGAAGCTATCGGTGGGACAGGGAACACCGGGGAGCTGTTTTTT. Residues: CASSEAIGGTGNTGELFF.

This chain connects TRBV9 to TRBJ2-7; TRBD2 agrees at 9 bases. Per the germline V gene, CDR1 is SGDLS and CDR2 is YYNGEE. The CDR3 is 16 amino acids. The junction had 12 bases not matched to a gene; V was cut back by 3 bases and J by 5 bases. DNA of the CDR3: TGTGCCAGCAGCGAGAGGACTAGCGAGGTAATCCACGAGCAGTACTTC. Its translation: CASSERTSEVIHEQYF.

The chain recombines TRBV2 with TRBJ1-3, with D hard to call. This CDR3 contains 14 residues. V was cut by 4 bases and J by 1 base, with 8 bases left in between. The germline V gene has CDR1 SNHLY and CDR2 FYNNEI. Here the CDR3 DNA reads TGTGCCAGCAGTGTTCGGAGTTCTGGAAACACCATATATTTT. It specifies CASSVRSSGNTIYF. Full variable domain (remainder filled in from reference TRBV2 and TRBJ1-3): EPEVTQTPSHQVTQMGQEVILRCVPISNHLYFYWYRQILGQKVEFLVSFYNNEISEKSEIFDDQFSVERPDGSNFTLKIRSTKLEDSAMYFCASSVRSSGNTIYFGEGSWLTVV.

The CDR3 loop reads CASSFDFSSYEQYF. As DNA, the CDR3 is TGTGCCAGCAGCTTCGATTTCAGCTCCTACGAGCAGTACTTC. The chain has TRBV11-2 and TRBJ2-7, with unresolved D. Germline V gene lookup returns CDR1 SGHAT and CDR2 FQNNGV. The V end was cut by 3 bases, the J end by 0 bases, with 9 bases between. The CDR3 has 14 amino acids.

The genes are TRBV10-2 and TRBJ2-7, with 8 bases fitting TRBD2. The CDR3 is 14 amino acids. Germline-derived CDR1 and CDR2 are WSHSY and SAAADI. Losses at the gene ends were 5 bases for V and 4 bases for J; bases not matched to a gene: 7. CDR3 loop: CASSTEAGVYEQYF. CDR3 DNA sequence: TGCGCCAGCAGTACAGAAGCGGGGGTTTACGAGCAGTACTTC.

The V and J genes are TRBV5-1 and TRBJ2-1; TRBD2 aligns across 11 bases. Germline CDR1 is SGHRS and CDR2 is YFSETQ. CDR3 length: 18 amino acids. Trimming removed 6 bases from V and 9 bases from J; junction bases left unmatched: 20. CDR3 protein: CASTPSKTSGTRPSEQFF. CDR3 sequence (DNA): TGCGCCAGCACCCCTTCTAAGACTAGCGGGACCCGCCCTTCTGAGCAGTTCTTC.

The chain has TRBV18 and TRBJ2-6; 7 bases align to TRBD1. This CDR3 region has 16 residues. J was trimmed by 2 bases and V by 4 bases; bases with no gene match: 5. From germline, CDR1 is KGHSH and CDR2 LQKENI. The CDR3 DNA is TGTGCCAGCTCACGAAATCAGGGGGCTGGGGCCAACGTCCTGACTTTC. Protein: CASSRNQGAGANVLTF. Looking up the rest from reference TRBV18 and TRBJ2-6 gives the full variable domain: NAGVMQNPRHLVRRRGQEARLRCSPMKGHSHVYWYRQLPEEGLKFMVYLQKENIIDESGMPKERFSAEFPKEGPSILRIQQVVRGDSAAYFCASSRNQGAGANVLTFGAGSRLTVL.